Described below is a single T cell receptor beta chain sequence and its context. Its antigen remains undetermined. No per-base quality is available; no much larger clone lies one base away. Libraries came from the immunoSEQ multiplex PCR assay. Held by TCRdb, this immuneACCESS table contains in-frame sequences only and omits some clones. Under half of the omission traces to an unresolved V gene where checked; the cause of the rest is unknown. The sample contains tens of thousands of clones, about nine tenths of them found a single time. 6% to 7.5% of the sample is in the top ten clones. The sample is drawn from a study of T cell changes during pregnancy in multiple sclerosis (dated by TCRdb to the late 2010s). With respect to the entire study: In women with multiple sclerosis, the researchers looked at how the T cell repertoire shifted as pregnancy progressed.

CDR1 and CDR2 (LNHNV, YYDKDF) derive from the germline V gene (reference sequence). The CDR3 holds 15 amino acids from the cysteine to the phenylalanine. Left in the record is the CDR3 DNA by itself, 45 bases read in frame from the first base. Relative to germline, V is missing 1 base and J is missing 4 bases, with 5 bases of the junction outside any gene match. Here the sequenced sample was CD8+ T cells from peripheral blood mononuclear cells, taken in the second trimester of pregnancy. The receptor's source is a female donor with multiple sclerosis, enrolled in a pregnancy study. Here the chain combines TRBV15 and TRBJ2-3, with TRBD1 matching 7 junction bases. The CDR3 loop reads CATSRATGTPDTQYF. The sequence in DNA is TGTGCCACCAGCAGAGCGACAGGGACCCCAGATACGCAGTATTTT. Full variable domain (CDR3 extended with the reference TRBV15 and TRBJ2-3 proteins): DAMVIQNPRYQVTQFGKPVTLSCSQTLNHNVMYWYQQKSSQAPKLLFHYYDKDFNNEADTPDNFQSRRPNTSFCFLDIRSPGLGDTAMYLCATSRATGTPDTQYFGPGTRLTVL.